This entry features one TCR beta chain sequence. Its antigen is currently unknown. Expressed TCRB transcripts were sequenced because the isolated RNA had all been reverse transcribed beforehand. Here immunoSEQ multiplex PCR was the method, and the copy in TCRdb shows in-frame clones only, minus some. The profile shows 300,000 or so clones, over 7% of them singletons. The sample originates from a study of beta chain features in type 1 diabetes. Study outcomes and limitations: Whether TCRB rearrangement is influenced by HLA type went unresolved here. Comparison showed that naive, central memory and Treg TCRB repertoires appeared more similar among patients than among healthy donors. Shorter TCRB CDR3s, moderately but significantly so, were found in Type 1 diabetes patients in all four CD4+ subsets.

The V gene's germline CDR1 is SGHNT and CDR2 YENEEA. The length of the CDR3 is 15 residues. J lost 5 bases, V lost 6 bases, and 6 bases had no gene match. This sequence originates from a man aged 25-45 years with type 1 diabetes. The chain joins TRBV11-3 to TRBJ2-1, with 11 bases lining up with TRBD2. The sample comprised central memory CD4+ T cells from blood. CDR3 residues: CASRSGTSGDNEQFF. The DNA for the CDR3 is TGTGCCAGCAGGTCCGGGACTAGCGGTGACAATGAGCAGTTCTTC. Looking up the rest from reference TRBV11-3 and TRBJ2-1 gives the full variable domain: EAGVVQSPRYKIIEKKQPVAFWCNPISGHNTLYWYLQNLGQGPELLIRYENEEAVDDSQLPKDRFSAERLKGVDSTLKIQPAELGDSAVYLCASRSGTSGDNEQFFGPGTRLTVL.